What follows describes a single T cell receptor beta chain. Its antigen remains unidentified. The CDR3 is made up of 16 amino acids. Trimming cost V 0 bases and J 3 bases; bases outside gene matches: 5. Germline assignment: CDR1 SGHVS and CDR2 FQNEAQ. The sample is drawn from a study of T cell responses to AZD1222 COVID-19 vaccine. Sequencing used immunoSEQ multiplex PCR; TCRdb keeps in-frame clones, though not all of them. This sample has 140,000 to 150,000 clones, with under 95% found just once. Whole-study findings and limits: Among the donors, most were white British and more were female, and clonal diversity was possibly underestimated.

The V and J genes are TRBV7-8 and TRBJ2-3; 8 bases agree with TRBD2. The TCR originated in an adult who received the AZD1222 COVID-19 vaccine. Sequenced material: peripheral blood, taken 28 days after the second AZD1222 dose. The CDR3 DNA reads TGTGCCAGCAGCTTAGCCGGGGGGGGCTGGACAGATACGCAGTATTTT. Translated: CASSLAGGGWTDTQYF.